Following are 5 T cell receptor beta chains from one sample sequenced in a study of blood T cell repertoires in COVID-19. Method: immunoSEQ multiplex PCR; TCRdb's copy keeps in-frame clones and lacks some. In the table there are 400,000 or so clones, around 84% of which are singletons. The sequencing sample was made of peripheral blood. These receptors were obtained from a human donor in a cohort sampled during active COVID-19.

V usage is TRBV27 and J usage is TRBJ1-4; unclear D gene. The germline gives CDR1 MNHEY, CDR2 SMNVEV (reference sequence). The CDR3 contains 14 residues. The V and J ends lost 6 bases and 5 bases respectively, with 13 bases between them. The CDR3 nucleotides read TGTGCCAGCAGCCAGAACCTCATAAATGAAAAACTGTTTTTT. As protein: CASSQNLINEKLFF.

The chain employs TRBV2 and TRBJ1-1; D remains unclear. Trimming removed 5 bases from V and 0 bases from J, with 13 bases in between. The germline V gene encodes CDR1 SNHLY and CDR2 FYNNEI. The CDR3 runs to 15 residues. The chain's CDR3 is CASSPSTRMNTEAFF. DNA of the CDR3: TGTGCCAGCAGTCCTTCGACGCGGATGAACACTGAAGCTTTCTTT.

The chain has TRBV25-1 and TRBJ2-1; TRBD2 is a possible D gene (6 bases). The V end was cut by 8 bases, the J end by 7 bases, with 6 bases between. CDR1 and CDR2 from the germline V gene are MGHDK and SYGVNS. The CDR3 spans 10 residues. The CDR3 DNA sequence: TGTGCCAGCGCGGGGAATGAGCAGTTCTTC. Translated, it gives CASAGNEQFF.

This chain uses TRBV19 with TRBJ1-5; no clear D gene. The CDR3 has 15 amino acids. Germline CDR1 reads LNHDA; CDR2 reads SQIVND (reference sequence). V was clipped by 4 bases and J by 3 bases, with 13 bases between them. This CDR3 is CASSTRRENNQPQHF. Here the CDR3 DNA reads TGTGCCAGTAGTACTCGCCGGGAGAACAATCAGCCCCAGCATTTT.

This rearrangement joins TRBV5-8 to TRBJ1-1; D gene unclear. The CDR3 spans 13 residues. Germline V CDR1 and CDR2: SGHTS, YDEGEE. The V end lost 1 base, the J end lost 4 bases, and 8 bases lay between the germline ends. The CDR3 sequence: CASSLYVSTEAFF. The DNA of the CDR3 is TGTGCCAGCAGCTTGTACGTCAGCACTGAAGCTTTCTTT.